The clone carrying this T cell receptor (beta chain) was detected once. What it recognizes is unknown. The CDR3 sequence is 16 residues long. Between the trimmed V and J ends, which lost 4 bases and 1 base, there was a span of 16 bases. CDR1 is SGHTA, CDR2 FQGNSA, per germline. Profiling relied on immunoSEQ multiplex PCR, and the TCRdb table lists in-frame clones only, not all of them. Of some 140,000 clones listed, over 85% are singletons. The source of the sample is a study of T cell responses to AZD1222 COVID-19 vaccine. Study at large: Pooling was applied to second doses at about 4 or about 12 weeks.

Study results and limitations: CD4 TCRs linked to vaccination spanned spike, dominating at 160-218 and 743-854. At baseline, just a handful of AZD1222 recipients tested seropositive. The donor group comprised mostly white British people and more females; the analysis possibly underestimated clonal diversity.

The input for sequencing was peripheral blood, taken on day 0 of AZD1222 vaccination. This TCR came from an adult in good health. This sequence joins TRBV7-2 and TRBJ1-1; D is ambiguous. CDR3: CASSSSGGSPNTEAFF. Written as DNA, the CDR3 is TGTGCCAGCAGCTCCTCCGGTGGTTCTCCGAACACTGAAGCTTTCTTT.